This note documents a single TCR beta chain sequence. The data derive from a study of T cells in Graves' hyperthyroidism and ophthalmopathy. RNA transcripts gave rise to amplified TCR beta CDR3 regions. Researchers ran a first-round RT-PCR on the TCR CDR3 using the HTBI primer set. TCRdb independently ran MiXCR on the multiplex PCR reads; one entry per CDR3 protein. The sample includes 300,000 to 350,000 distinct CDR3 sequences, around 16% of them seen just once. V was pared by 4 bases and J by 0 bases, with 8 bases between. The CDR3 contains 14 residues. Germline V lookup: CDR1 SGHTA, CDR2 FQGNSA. Clinical symptoms, serum thyroxine, TRAb, thyroid ultrasound and orbital computed tomography informed diagnoses.

Source material: blood. The TCR comes from a man between 25 and 39 years old with Graves' hyperthyroidism. The chain couples TRBV7-2 to TRBJ2-3; the D is unclear. CDR3: CASSSYSSTDTQYF. DNA of the CDR3: TGTGCCAGCAGCTCCTACTCTAGCACAGATACGCAGTATTTT.